The T cell receptor beta chain under discussion was sequenced for a study of T cells after yellow fever vaccination. Study results and limitations: Abundant clonotypes from the bulk population could get into FACS-sorted repertoires as contaminants. Only a small proportion of the clonotypes turned up in both the CD4 and the CD8 compartments, likely arising from convergent recombination.

A process of 5'RACE template switching, which added a universal primer site and UMIs, was used to make TCR cDNA. MiXCR was run by TCRdb on the 5' RACE reads, yielding one entry per CDR3 protein. The sample carries some 69,000 distinct CDR3 sequences, 5.9% recorded once. The germline V gene encodes CDR1 KGHSH and CDR2 LQKENI. The CDR3 consists of 13 residues. Trimming left V 2 bases short and J 6 bases short, with 11 bases between. There are many counts of this clonotype. Antigen: not known. The gene calls are TRBV18 and TRBJ2-7; D is possibly TRBD2 (5 bases). Sequenced material: CD4+ T cells sorted from PBMCs, taken around 15 days after the first yellow fever vaccination. The receptor was isolated from a man aged 18 to 29 who received the YFV17D yellow fever vaccine. DNA of the CDR3: TGTGCCAGCTCACCAGCGGGTTCAGGCGAGCAGTACGTC. Encoded protein: CASSPAGSGEQYV.